Presented here are 29 T cell receptor beta chains from one specimen sequenced in a study of blood T cell repertoires in COVID-19 (dated by TCRdb to 2020 to 2022). The library was generated by the immunoSEQ multiplex PCR assay. This is the immuneACCESS table as TCRdb keeps it, with only in-frame sequences that have V and J called. A part of the clones is gone; compared with another copy, unresolved V genes explain less than half, and the rest is unexplained. The sample profile shows tens of thousands of clones; 83% of them were found once. The top ten hold over 3.5% of the sample. What was sequenced was peripheral blood. The receptors derive from a man aged 50 to 60 with acute or convalescent COVID-19.

This chain uses TRBV7-9 with TRBJ2-7; 7 bases are a match to TRBD2. Germline values: CDR1 SEHNR, CDR2 FQNEAQ (reference sequence). CDR3 length: 12 residues. V gave up 5 bases and J gave up 6 bases; unmatched junction bases: 4. The CDR3 DNA reads TGTGCCAGCAGCGGCGGGAGTTTCGAGCAGTACTTC. The encoded protein is CASSGGSFEQYF.

V gene TRBV7-8 combines with J gene TRBJ1-1; the match to TRBD1 covers 9 bases. The germline V gene has CDR1 SGHVS and CDR2 FQNEAQ. CDR3 length: 15 amino acids. Losses at the gene ends were 1 base for V and 6 bases for J; bases not matched to a gene: 6. CDR3 amino acids: CASSLEVTGGAEAFF. CDR3 nucleotide sequence: TGTGCCAGCAGCTTAGAGGTGACAGGGGGGGCTGAAGCTTTCTTT.

The V and J genes are TRBV5-1 and TRBJ1-1, with a weak D call TRBD1 (5 bases). Trimming took off 4 bases at V and 2 bases at J, with 6 bases between the two ends. Germline lookup yields CDR1 SGHRS and CDR2 YFSETQ. The CDR3 runs 12 residues. CDR3 loop: CASSQGNTEAFF. The CDR3 DNA follows: TGCGCCAGCAGCCAGGGTAACACTGAAGCTTTCTTT.

The V call is TRBV7-9, the J call TRBJ2-1; 8 nucleotides align to TRBD1. The CDR3 consists of 15 residues. With V trimmed by 2 bases and J by 9 bases, 9 bases remained unmatched. Germline V lookup: CDR1 SEHNR, CDR2 FQNEAQ (reference sequence). As DNA, the CDR3 is TGTGCCAGCAGCTTACGTACAGGGGGACGAGGTGAGCAGTTCTTC. This translates into CASSLRTGGRGEQFF.

The table lists this clone with a count of one. The rearrangement uses TRBV27 and TRBJ2-5, with a possible D match to TRBD1 (5 bases). Germline lookup yields CDR1 MNHEY and CDR2 SMNVEV (reference sequence). Trimming cost V 5 bases and J 4 bases, with 17 bases left between them. This CDR3 is built from 15 residues. The CDR3 bases are TGTGCCAGCAGTCCGGACATCTCAAGGGCAGAGACCCAGTACTTC. Encoded protein: CASSPDISRAETQYF.

This clone appeared a few times. The chain couples TRBV2 to TRBJ2-7; 8 bases line up with TRBD2. Unmatched junction bases numbered 4, after V lost 5 bases and J lost 7 bases. Germline V CDR1 and CDR2: SNHLY, FYNNEI. There are 12 residues in the CDR3. The CDR3 here is CASSRAGVEQYF. CDR3 bases: TGTGCCAGCAGTCGAGCGGGGGTTGAGCAGTACTTC.

The V and J genes are TRBV7-3 and TRBJ2-2; 9 nucleotides match TRBD1. The CDR3 is made up of 15 amino acids. V trimming: 4 bases; J trimming: 4 bases; junction bases outside the gene matches: 4. Germline V gene lookup returns CDR1 SGHTA and CDR2 FQGTGA. CDR3 sequence reads: CASSSMTGGTGELFF. For the CDR3, the DNA is TGTGCCAGCAGCTCGATGACAGGGGGCACCGGGGAGCTGTTTTTT.

Turning to this clone: At one boundary the junction diverges from the germline segment, which might be a read error. Other DNA sequences from this sample encode an identical CDR3 as well. The chain employs TRBV3-1 (or the pseudogene TRBV3-2) and TRBJ2-5, with 9 bases matching TRBD2. Germline CDR1 is LGHDT and CDR2 is YNNKEL (reference sequence). CDR3 length: 16 amino acids. DNA of the CDR3: TGTGCCAGCATTAAAGGGCTAGCGGGGTTCCAAGAAACCCAGTACTTC. Its protein is CASIKGLAGFQETQYF.

The CDR3 nucleotides read TGTGCCAGCAGCTTAGGAGGGGATACGCAGTATTTT. Protein: CASSLGGDTQYF. The chain couples TRBV27 to TRBJ2-3; TRBD2 might be the D (6 bases). V was trimmed by 6 bases and J by 6 bases, leaving 10 bases between them. The CDR3 contains 12 residues. Germline V CDR1 and CDR2: MNHEY, SMNVEV (reference sequence).

V and J are TRBV5-4 and TRBJ2-5, with 9 positions matching TRBD1. The V gene end was trimmed by 4 bases and the J gene end by 3 bases; junction bases not matched to a gene: 1. Germline values: CDR1 SGHNT, CDR2 YYREEE (reference sequence). CDR3 length: 13 residues. Here the CDR3 DNA reads TGTGCCAGCAGCCGGACAGGGGAAGAGACCCAGTACTTC. Residues: CASSRTGEETQYF. Using reference TRBV5-4 and TRBJ2-5 for the parts outside the CDR3, the full variable domain is ETGVTQSPTHLIKTRGQQVTLRCSSQSGHNTVSWYQQALGQGPQFIFQYYREEENGRGNFPPRFSGLQFPNYSSELNVNALELDDSALYLCASSRTGEETQYFGPGTRLLVL.

J is TRBJ2-7 and V is TRBV7-8; D gene unclear. CDR1 is SGHVS, CDR2 FQNEAQ, per germline. This CDR3 region has 13 residues. The germline V and J ends were trimmed by 4 bases and 1 base, with 8 bases remaining between them. The CDR3 coding sequence is TGTGCCAGCAGCTCTGGAGCTTCCTACGAGCAGTACTTC. Its translation is CASSSGASYEQYF.

This clone came up once. V gene TRBV6-6 combines with J gene TRBJ2-3, with TRBD2 identical over 10 bases. J was trimmed by 3 bases and V by 8 bases; bases with no gene match: 2. This CDR3 region has 13 residues. Germline assignment: CDR1 MNHNY and CDR2 SVGAGI (reference sequence). In DNA form, the CDR3 reads TGTGCCAGCGGTAGCGGGGGGACAGATACGCAGTATTTT. Amino acid sequence: CASGSGGTDTQYF.

The gene calls are TRBV6-5 and TRBJ1-2; 8 bases agree with TRBD1. V gave up 6 bases and J gave up 3 bases; unmatched junction bases: 3. The germline CDR1 and CDR2 sequences are MNHEY and SVGAGI. The CDR3 is 13 residues long. The CDR3 bases are TGTGCCAGCAGGCTGGACAGGGACTATGGCTACACCTTC. Protein: CASRLDRDYGYTF.

This chain uses TRBV6-1 with TRBJ2-2; 7 nucleotides agree with TRBD1. Per the germline V gene, CDR1 is MNHNS and CDR2 is SASEGT. CDR3 size: 16 residues. V was clipped by 3 bases and J by 4 bases; unmatched bases: 8. The CDR3: CASSDPYRGVTGELFF. CDR3 DNA: TGTGCCAGCAGTGATCCCTACAGGGGCGTCACCGGGGAGCTGTTTTTT.

The genes are TRBV3-1 (or the pseudogene TRBV3-2) and TRBJ2-3; D is undetermined. The CDR3 covers 12 residues. V was shortened by 4 bases and J by 6 bases, with 8 bases between the two germline ends. Germline V gene data show CDR1 as LGHDT and CDR2 as YNNKEL (reference sequence). CDR3 region: CASSRRRDTQYF. The DNA for the CDR3 is TGTGCCAGCAGCCGCCGGCGGGATACGCAGTATTTT.

This chain uses TRBV6-5 with TRBJ2-3; the match to TRBD2 covers 9 bases. Germline V gene lookup returns CDR1 MNHEY and CDR2 SVGAGI. The CDR3 runs 13 residues. Losses at the gene ends were 5 bases for V and 3 bases for J; bases not matched to a gene: 0. CDR3 bases: TGTGCCAGCAGTAGCGGGGGGACAGATACGCAGTATTTT. Translated: CASSSGGTDTQYF.

The rearrangement uses TRBV28 and TRBJ2-5, with D possibly being TRBD1 (6 bases). Trimming took off 5 bases at V and 4 bases at J, with 17 bases between the two ends. Germline V gene sequence: CDR1 MDHEN, CDR2 SYDVKM. CDR3 length: 15 residues. The chain's CDR3 is CASSPEGVRRETQYF. The CDR3 coding sequence is TGTGCCAGCAGTCCCGAGGGGGTGAGGAGAGAGACCCAGTACTTC.

A few counts support this clone. The V call is TRBV14, the J call TRBJ2-1; D ambiguous. V lost 2 bases, J lost 10 bases, and 12 bases lay in between. The CDR3 length is 13 residues. The V gene's germline CDR1 is SGHDN and CDR2 FVKESK. CDR3 bases: TGTGCCAGCAGCCAAAGAGGTCTTAGCGAGCAGTTCTTC. Translation gives CASSQRGLSEQFF. Variable domain in full (rest from reference TRBV14 and TRBJ2-1): EAGVTQFPSHSVIEKGQTVTLRCDPISGHDNLYWYRRVMGKEIKFLLHFVKESKQDESGMPNNRFLAERTGGTYSTLKVQPAELEDSGVYFCASSQRGLSEQFFGPGTRLTVL.

The count of this clone is one. The chain combines TRBV19 with TRBJ2-1, with a weak D call TRBD1 (6 bases). Germline values: CDR1 LNHDA, CDR2 SQIVND (reference sequence). V was clipped by 7 bases and J by 7 bases, with 20 bases between them. The CDR3 consists of 15 residues. Here the CDR3 reads CASKGEHRAGNEQFF. The CDR3 nucleotides read TGTGCCAGTAAGGGGGAGCACAGGGCTGGGAATGAGCAGTTCTTC. The complete variable domain, with remaining parts taken from reference TRBV19 and TRBJ2-1, reads DGGITQSPKYLFRKEGQNVTLSCEQNLNHDAMYWYRQDPGQGLRLIYYSQIVNDFQKGDIAEGYSVSREKKESFPLTVTSAQKNPTAFYLCASKGEHRAGNEQFFGPGTRLTVL.

The V and J genes are TRBV2 and TRBJ1-2, with TRBD1 identical over 9 bases. The CDR3 covers 14 residues. The V and J ends lost 1 base and 7 bases, in that order; junction bases with no gene match: 4. In germline, CDR1 is SNHLY, CDR2 FYNNEI. The CDR3 sequence: CASSEGGTGTGYTF. The CDR3 coding sequence is TGTGCCAGCAGTGAAGGTGGGACAGGGACTGGCTACACCTTC.

This chain joins TRBV28 and TRBJ2-1; D not certain. The germline V gene has CDR1 MDHEN and CDR2 SYDVKM. The ends were cut back, 1 base at V and 8 bases at J, with 9 bases in the middle. The CDR3 runs 13 residues. The CDR3 region has the DNA TGTGCCAGCAGTTTATTAGTGAGCCATGAGCAGTTCTTC. It translates to CASSLLVSHEQFF.

CDR3 bases: TGTGCCAGCTCACCAGACAGGACTGGAAACACCATATATTTT. It specifies CASSPDRTGNTIYF. The V gene is TRBV18, the J gene TRBJ1-3; TRBD1 might be the D (6 bases). Trimming shortened V by 2 bases and J by 2 bases, and 7 bases separated the two germline ends. The CDR3 has 14 amino acids. Germline values: CDR1 KGHSH, CDR2 LQKENI.

The chain is built from TRBV27 and TRBJ2-1, with TRBD2 matching over 8 bases. The CDR3 consists of 16 residues. Trimming at V came to 2 bases and at J to 5 bases, leaving 8 bases not matched to a gene. Germline CDR1 MNHEY, CDR2 SMNVEV (reference sequence). The CDR3 here is CASSLLWTSPNNEQFF. CDR3 nucleotides: TGTGCCAGCAGTTTACTGTGGACTAGCCCCAACAATGAGCAGTTCTTC.

This clone has just one count. The chain joins TRBV6-5 to TRBJ1-2, with 9 bases fitting TRBD1. Trimming cost V 4 bases and J 7 bases; bases outside gene matches: 4. The germline gives CDR1 MNHEY, CDR2 SVGAGI. This CDR3 is built from 13 residues. The DNA of the CDR3 is TGTGCCAGCAGTTCCGGGACAGGGCTTGGCTACACCTTC. This gives the protein CASSSGTGLGYTF.

The chain recombines TRBV3-1 (or the pseudogene TRBV3-2) with TRBJ2-7; 11 bases align to TRBD2. Germline CDR1 LGHDT, CDR2 YNNKEL (reference sequence). The CDR3 runs to 16 residues. Trimming took 3 bases from V and 2 from J; bases not matched to a gene: 6. CDR3 region: CASSQYLSGGAYEQYF. Written as DNA, the CDR3 is TGTGCCAGCAGCCAGTACCTTAGCGGGGGGGCCTACGAGCAGTACTTC.

The V and J genes are TRBV5-1 and TRBJ2-7, with 9 bases fitting TRBD1. V lost 4 bases, J lost 5 bases, and 7 bases stayed unmatched. Germline assignment: CDR1 SGHRS and CDR2 YFSETQ. This CDR3 spans 14 amino acids. The CDR3 DNA is TGCGCCAGCAGCAATCCGGGACAGGGCAACGAGCAGTACTTC. Translated: CASSNPGQGNEQYF.

This rearrangement joins TRBV5-1 to TRBJ1-2; the match to TRBD1 covers 9 bases. V lost 1 base, J lost 0 bases, and 7 bases stayed unmatched. The CDR3 has 17 residues. Germline CDR1 SGHRS, CDR2 YFSETQ. DNA for the CDR3: TGCGCCAGCAGCTTGTCGACAGGGGGTTCCGCTAACTATGGCTACACCTTC. As protein: CASSLSTGGSANYGYTF.

This clone turned up a few times. The chain joins TRBV30 to TRBJ2-5; 9 bases align to TRBD2. Germline assignment: CDR1 GTSNPN and CDR2 SVGIG (reference sequence). J gave up 13 bases and V 2 bases, and 11 bases lay outside the gene matches. This CDR3 has 13 residues. CDR3 in amino acids: CAWSPGLAVTGYF. The CDR3 bases are TGTGCCTGGAGTCCGGGACTAGCCGTAACAGGGTACTTC.

J is TRBJ2-3 and V is TRBV7-3; D unclear. V shed 5 bases and J shed 6 bases, with 12 bases lying between them. The CDR3 consists of 13 residues. CDR1 SGHTA and CDR2 FQGTGA come from the germline V gene. For the CDR3, the DNA is TGTGCCAGCAGCCGCGAAATTGCGGATACGCAGTATTTT. It yields the protein CASSREIADTQYF.